The 29 T cell receptor beta chains below were found in one sample sequenced in a study of OX40 agonist ivuxolimab in advanced cancers. Method: immunoSEQ multiplex PCR; TCRdb's copy keeps in-frame clones and lacks some. The repertoire holds 55,000 to 80,000 clones, with 80% to 90% as singletons. This material consisted of CD4+ or CD8+ T cells sorted from blood, taken in a trial of the OX40 agonist ivuxolimab. These receptors originate from an adult with an advanced solid tumor such as melanoma, head and neck, liver or kidney cancer.

The CDR3 sequence: CASSILVNTEAFF. The DNA for the CDR3 is TGTGCCAGTAGTATCCTGGTGAACACTGAAGCTTTCTTT. This chain links TRBV19 with TRBJ1-1; D is uncertain. The CDR3 spans 13 residues. V was pared by 3 bases and J by 0 bases, with 5 bases between. From germline, CDR1 is LNHDA and CDR2 SQIVND (reference sequence).

This clone was detected only once. The chain is built from TRBV28 and TRBJ2-3; D is ambiguous. Germline-derived CDR1 and CDR2 are MDHEN and SYDVKM. Deletions cut 6 bases from V and 2 bases from J, with 6 bases between. The CDR3 is made up of 12 amino acids. CDR3 coding DNA: TGTGCCAGCAGACGAACCACAGATACGCAGTATTTT. This translates into CASRRTTDTQYF. The complete variable domain, with remaining parts taken from reference TRBV28 and TRBJ2-3, reads DVKVTQSSRYLVKRTGEKVFLECVQDMDHENMFWYRQDPGLGLRLIYFSYDVKMKEKGDIPEGYSVSREKKERFSLILESASTNQTSMYLCASRRTTDTQYFGPGTRLTVL.

The chain is built from TRBV7-3 and TRBJ1-1, with TRBD1 as a possible D gene (6 bases). This CDR3 has 13 residues. V was shortened by 3 bases and J by 5 bases, with 10 bases between the two germline ends. Germline CDR1 SGHTA, CDR2 FQGTGA. The CDR3, as DNA: TGTGCCAGCAGCTTCAGGGGTGGAACTGAAGCTTTCTTT. It encodes CASSFRGGTEAFF.

This chain joins TRBV30 and TRBJ2-1; D may correspond to TRBD1 or TRBD2 (5 bases each). Deletions cut 3 bases from V and 0 bases from J, with 12 bases between. CDR3 length equals 15 residues. The germline CDR1 and CDR2 sequences are GTSNPN and SVGIG (reference sequence). The CDR3 coding sequence is TGTGCCTGGAGCGGGGCAGGGAACTCCTACAATGAGCAGTTCTTC. Translated, it gives CAWSGAGNSYNEQFF.

The chain carries TRBV7-6 and TRBJ2-2; D is unresolved. The CDR3 is 12 residues long. V shed 1 base and J shed 5 bases, with 2 bases lying between them. The germline V gene encodes CDR1 SGHVS and CDR2 FNYEAQ. The CDR3 DNA is TGTGCCAGCAGCTTAGGGACCGGGGAGCTGTTTTTT. Protein sequence: CASSLGTGELFF. Together with reference TRBV7-6 and TRBJ2-2, the CDR3 gives the full variable domain: GAGVSQSPRYKVTKRGQDVALRCDPISGHVSLYWYRQALGQGPEFLTYFNYEAQQDKSGLPNDRFSAERPEGSISTLTIQRTEQRDSAMYRCASSLGTGELFFGEGSRLTVL.

The chain employs TRBV5-1 and TRBJ2-3; 8 nucleotides agree with TRBD2. Germline V gives CDR1 SGHRS, CDR2 YFSETQ. After removal of 2 bases from V and 0 bases from J, the junction contained 11 bases not matched to a gene. This CDR3 comprises 18 residues. CDR3 region: CASSFRGGERLSTDTQYF. The DNA of the CDR3 is TGCGCCAGCAGCTTCCGGGGGGGCGAGAGGCTTAGCACAGATACGCAGTATTTT.

This chain joins TRBV7-9 and TRBJ2-1; D gene uncertain. CDR1 and CDR2 (germline): SEHNR, FQNEAQ (reference sequence). V lost 3 bases, J lost 5 bases, and 17 bases lay in between. The CDR3 totals 16 residues. CDR3: CASSFPQKSFDNEQFF. The CDR3 DNA reads as TGTGCCAGCAGCTTCCCACAGAAAAGCTTCGACAATGAGCAGTTCTTC.

This clone was seen only once. V and J are TRBV28 and TRBJ2-1; 11 positions match TRBD1. V was clipped by 11 bases and J by 4 bases; unmatched bases: 7. This CDR3 has 14 amino acids. The germline V gene has CDR1 MDHEN and CDR2 SYDVKM. CDR3 nucleotides: TGTGCCCATACCGGGACAGGGGGTTACAATGAGCAGTTCTTC. It specifies CAHTGTGGYNEQFF.

The chain couples TRBV9 to TRBJ2-3; D not resolved. The CDR3 loop spans 16 amino acids. Trimming shortened V by 1 base and J by 3 bases, and 15 bases separated the two germline ends. Germline V gene sequence: CDR1 SGDLS, CDR2 YYNGEE. CDR3 in amino acids: CASSVSRSGSTDTQYF. As DNA, the CDR3 is TGTGCCAGCAGCGTAAGTCGTTCGGGCTCTACAGATACGCAGTATTTT.

This clone appeared a single time. This chain links TRBV27 with TRBJ2-1; D unresolved. Germline V lookup: CDR1 MNHEY, CDR2 SMNVEV (reference sequence). CDR3 length: 14 amino acids. Trimming took 6 bases from V and 0 from J, leaving 9 bases between them. Written as DNA, the CDR3 is TGTGCCAGCAGAGACTCCGACTCCTACAATGAGCAGTTCTTC. Residues: CASRDSDSYNEQFF.

V gene TRBV9 combines with J gene TRBJ1-2, with D tentatively TRBD1 (6 bases). From germline, CDR1 is SGDLS and CDR2 YYNGEE. Trimming removed 3 bases at V and 7 bases at J, with 19 bases between. The CDR3 is 15 amino acids. The CDR3 nucleotides read TGTGCCAGCAGCGCCGGGGGCCTGACTGGTGTTGGCTACACCTTC. Its protein is CASSAGGLTGVGYTF. The full variable domain, with the rest looked up from reference TRBV9 and TRBJ1-2, is DSGVTQTPKHLITATGQRVTLRCSPRSGDLSVYWYQQSLDQGLQFLIQYYNGEERAKGNILERFSAQQFPDLHSELNLSSLELGDSALYFCASSAGGLTGVGYTFGSGTRLTVV.

In its sample, this clone was seen a few times. This chain links TRBV29-1 with TRBJ1-2; 7 bases line up with TRBD1. V lost 2 bases to trimming and J lost 4 bases; unmatched junction nucleotides: 7. The CDR3 is made up of 14 amino acids. Germline CDR1 and CDR2: SQVTM and ANQGSEA. In DNA, the CDR3 is TGCAGCGTTGAATCTGGGACAGCGCTCTATGGCTACACCTTC. Translation: CSVESGTALYGYTF.

The chain employs TRBV19 and TRBJ2-1; 11 bases are shared with TRBD2. This CDR3 is built from 15 residues. The germline gives CDR1 LNHDA, CDR2 SQIVND (reference sequence). With V trimmed by 8 bases and J by 5 bases, 8 bases remained unmatched. CDR3 sequence: CASSAGLAVHNEQFF. DNA of the CDR3: TGTGCCAGTTCGGCGGGACTAGCGGTACACAATGAGCAGTTCTTC.

This sequence joins TRBV6-5 and TRBJ2-3; D is uncertain. The V gene's germline CDR1 is MNHEY and CDR2 SVGAGI. The CDR3 has 14 amino acids. Trimming removed 2 bases at V and 2 bases at J, with 8 bases between. The chain's CDR3 is CASSYRPDTDTQYF. The CDR3 coding sequence is TGTGCCAGCAGTTACCGCCCGGACACAGATACGCAGTATTTT.

This sequence joins TRBV27 and TRBJ2-1; the match to TRBD2 covers 9 bases. Trimming took 5 bases from V and 0 from J; bases not matched to a gene: 5. The CDR3 is 16 amino acids. From germline, CDR1 is MNHEY and CDR2 SMNVEV (reference sequence). CDR3 in amino acids: CASSRYSGSSYNEQFF. DNA for the CDR3: TGTGCCAGCAGTCGATATAGCGGGAGCTCCTACAATGAGCAGTTCTTC.

This chain joins TRBV19 and TRBJ2-7, with a possible D match to TRBD2 (5 bases). The CDR3 runs to 14 residues. V was pared by 5 bases and J by 3 bases, with 14 bases between. Germline loops: CDR1 LNHDA, CDR2 SQIVND (reference sequence). The CDR3 DNA reads TGTGCCAGTAGTGAAGCGGCCCCACACTACGAGCAGTACTTC. The encoded protein is CASSEAAPHYEQYF.

This clone occurred once. The chain links TRBV27 to TRBJ2-2, with TRBD2 matching 7 bases. The CDR3 extends over 16 amino acids. V shed 7 bases, J shed 6 bases, and the junction held 14 bases outside the gene matches. Germline loops: CDR1 MNHEY, CDR2 SMNVEV (reference sequence). CDR3 loop: CASTPPDGGSSGELFF. CDR3 DNA: TGTGCCAGCACCCCCCCTGACGGGGGGTCCTCCGGGGAGCTGTTTTTT.

The chain recombines TRBV11-1 with TRBJ1-1; no firm D call. This CDR3 region has 12 residues. V lost 3 bases and J lost 0, with 2 bases in between. In germline, CDR1 is SGHAT, CDR2 FQDESV (reference sequence). The CDR3 sequence: CASSFLNTEAFF. CDR3 coding DNA: TGTGCCAGCAGCTTCTTGAACACTGAAGCTTTCTTT.

The chain employs TRBV27 and TRBJ2-1, with D possibly being TRBD2 (6 bases). CDR1 MNHEY and CDR2 SMNVEV come from the germline V gene (reference sequence). This CDR3 is 16 amino acids long. Between the trimmed V and J ends, which lost 7 bases and 0 bases, there was a span of 16 bases. The CDR3 loop reads CASTLSAGLSYNEQFF. The CDR3 nucleotides are TGTGCCAGCACTCTTTCCGCGGGGCTCTCCTACAATGAGCAGTTCTTC.

This rearrangement joins TRBV9 to TRBJ2-6; 12 bases are a match to TRBD2. CDR3 length: 19 amino acids. Germline-derived CDR1 and CDR2 are SGDLS and YYNGEE. J gave up 0 bases and V 1 base, and 5 bases lay outside the gene matches. In DNA form, the CDR3 reads TGTGCCAGCAGCGTACTAGCGGGAGGGTTCGACTCTGGGGCCAACGTCCTGACTTTC. Residues: CASSVLAGGFDSGANVLTF.

The chain joins TRBV14 to TRBJ1-1; no definite D call. Between the trimmed V and J ends, which lost 2 bases and 2 bases, there was a span of 0 bases. Germline lookup yields CDR1 SGHDN and CDR2 FVKESK. The CDR3 is made up of 11 amino acids. The CDR3 is CASSQNTEAFF. DNA of the CDR3: TGTGCCAGCAGCCAAAACACTGAAGCTTTCTTT.

This clone was seen many times. V usage is TRBV9 and J usage is TRBJ1-3; D is uncertain. Germline CDR1 is SGDLS and CDR2 is YYNGEE. V dropped 0 bases and J dropped 2 bases, with 9 bases sitting between them. The CDR3 extends over 15 amino acids. CDR3 protein: CASSVDGRPGNTIYF. The CDR3 bases are TGTGCCAGCAGCGTAGACGGCCGGCCTGGAAACACCATATATTTT.

The chain combines TRBV7-8 with TRBJ2-7; TRBD1 agrees at 7 bases. Germline V gene lookup returns CDR1 SGHVS and CDR2 FQNEAQ. This CDR3 spans 15 amino acids. V lost 3 bases, J lost 3 bases, and 8 bases stayed unmatched. The CDR3 region has the DNA TGTGCCAGCAGCTTTCGGGGCACAGGGGTCTACGAGCAGTACTTC. The encoded protein is CASSFRGTGVYEQYF. Variable domain in full (rest from reference TRBV7-8 and TRBJ2-7): GAGVSQSPRYKVAKRGQDVALRCDPISGHVSLFWYQQALGQGPEFLTYFQNEAQLDKSGLPSDRFFAERPEGSVSTLKIQRTQQEDSAVYLCASSFRGTGVYEQYFGPGTRLTVT.

The chain uses TRBV27 and TRBJ1-2; 7 nucleotides align to TRBD1. CDR1 is MNHEY, CDR2 SMNVEV, per germline (reference sequence). The CDR3 has 13 amino acids. V lost 7 bases, J lost 5 bases, and 7 bases stayed unmatched. Here the CDR3 reads CASTTGTAYGYTF. The CDR3 nucleotides are TGTGCCAGCACCACCGGGACAGCATATGGCTACACCTTC.

The genes are TRBV2 and TRBJ2-1; 9 bases are a match to TRBD2. Germline V gene sequence: CDR1 SNHLY, CDR2 FYNNEI. V was clipped by 6 bases and J by 0 bases; unmatched bases: 6. The CDR3 is 16 residues long. As DNA, the CDR3 is TGTGCCAGCAGCTCTAGTAGCGGGAGCTCCTACAATGAGCAGTTCTTC. It encodes CASSSSSGSSYNEQFF. Drawing the rest from reference TRBV2 and TRBJ2-1, the complete variable domain is EPEVTQTPSHQVTQMGQEVILRCVPISNHLYFYWYRQILGQKVEFLVSFYNNEISEKSEIFDDQFSVERPDGSNFTLKIRSTKLEDSAMYFCASSSSSGSSYNEQFFGPGTRLTVL.

The chain carries TRBV2 and TRBJ2-5; D remains ambiguous. Trimming removed 9 bases from V and 0 bases from J, with 14 bases in between. Germline V gene lookup returns CDR1 SNHLY and CDR2 FYNNEI. The CDR3 consists of 14 residues. In DNA form, the CDR3 reads TGTGCCAGTACCAGCCCCCCGTACCAAGAGACCCAGTACTTC. It specifies CASTSPPYQETQYF. Drawing the rest from reference TRBV2 and TRBJ2-5, the complete variable domain is EPEVTQTPSHQVTQMGQEVILRCVPISNHLYFYWYRQILGQKVEFLVSFYNNEISEKSEIFDDQFSVERPDGSNFTLKIRSTKLEDSAMYFCASTSPPYQETQYFGPGTRLLVL.

The chain joins TRBV7-9 to TRBJ1-1, with 7 nucleotides matching TRBD1. This CDR3 is built from 12 residues. V lost 5 bases to trimming and J lost 5 bases; unmatched junction nucleotides: 2. The germline CDR1 and CDR2 sequences are SEHNR and FQNEAQ (reference sequence). CDR3 bases: TGTGCCAGCAGCAACAGGGGTACTGAAGCTTTCTTT. Translated: CASSNRGTEAFF.

The chain recombines TRBV4-2 with TRBJ2-1, with 7 bases fitting TRBD2. The germline V gene has CDR1 LGHNA and CDR2 YNFKEQ. CDR3 length equals 15 residues. With 0 bases clipped from V and 5 bases from J, the junction kept 4 bases outside the gene matches. The CDR3 nucleotides read TGTGCCAGCAGCCAAGACGGCGGGGGTGACAATGAGCAGTTCTTC. This translates into CASSQDGGGDNEQFF.

V is TRBV27 and J is TRBJ1-2, with D tentatively TRBD1 (5 bases). Germline loops: CDR1 MNHEY, CDR2 SMNVEV (reference sequence). This CDR3 is built from 13 residues. V dropped 7 bases and J dropped 1 base, with 10 bases sitting between them. The CDR3 DNA follows: TGTGCCAGCACCCGGGGCCTTAACTATGGCTACACCTTC. The encoded protein is CASTRGLNYGYTF.